A single sample gave rise to the 21 T cell receptor beta chains below, sequenced in a study of T cell changes during pregnancy in multiple sclerosis. Produced via immunoSEQ multiplex PCR; TCRdb's table is partial and in-frame only. This sample carries roughly 45,000 clones, about 88% of them seen once, and the ten largest clones take 1% to 1.5%. The sequences come from CD4+ T cells from peripheral blood mononuclear cells, collected in the second trimester of pregnancy. These receptors originate from a female donor with multiple sclerosis, enrolled in a pregnancy study.

This clone appeared a few times. J is TRBJ2-2 and V is TRBV5-4; D could derive from TRBD1 or TRBD2 (5 bases each). V lost 4 bases to trimming and J lost 4 bases, with 14 bases between them. Looked up from germline, CDR1 is SGHNT and CDR2 is YYREEE (reference sequence). The CDR3 runs to 15 residues. The CDR3 sequence: CASSLGERLTGELFF. The CDR3 nucleotides read TGTGCCAGCAGCCTGGGGGAGCGCCTCACCGGGGAGCTGTTTTTT.

There are a few counts of this clone. The CDR3: CASSRQGNEQFF. In DNA form, the CDR3 reads TGTGCCAGCAGCCGACAGGGGAATGAGCAGTTCTTC. V and J are TRBV5-6 and TRBJ2-1; 8 positions agree with TRBD1. This CDR3 contains 12 residues. Unmatched junction bases numbered 1, after V lost 4 bases and J lost 7 bases. Germline V CDR1 and CDR2: SGHDT, YYEEEE.

This clone is medium-sized. V gene TRBV30 combines with J gene TRBJ1-2; 7 bases match TRBD1. CDR3 length: 13 amino acids. Germline V gives CDR1 GTSNPN, CDR2 SVGIG (reference sequence). The V segment lost 0 bases and the J segment 5 bases; nucleotides outside the gene matches: 3. CDR3 coding DNA: TGTGCCTGGAGTGTAGGGGACAGTTATGGCTACACCTTC. This codes for CAWSVGDSYGYTF.

The rearrangement links TRBV30 to TRBJ2-7; 11 nucleotides match TRBD2. The CDR3 is made up of 17 amino acids. Germline values: CDR1 GTSNPN, CDR2 SVGIG (reference sequence). J gave up 2 bases and V 4 bases, and 13 bases lay outside the gene matches. The CDR3 reads CAWTRLAGCKGAYEQYF. For the CDR3, the DNA is TGTGCCTGGACTCGACTAGCGGGGTGTAAGGGGGCCTACGAGCAGTACTTC.

The chain combines TRBV9 with TRBJ2-2, with a tentative D call TRBD1 (5 bases). There are 14 residues in the CDR3. The V end lost 2 bases, the J end lost 5 bases, and 10 bases lay between the germline ends. Germline V gene lookup returns CDR1 SGDLS and CDR2 YYNGEE. The CDR3 DNA reads TGTGCCAGCAGCGTTCAGGGTATGACCGGGGAGCTGTTTTTT. Protein: CASSVQGMTGELFF.

This chain uses TRBV1 with TRBJ2-7; the table calls TRBD2, which could not be checked here. TRBV1 is tagged as a pseudogene. This CDR3 has 16 amino acids. CDR3 amino acids: CTSSQPRDCSSYEQYF. The DNA for the CDR3 is TGCACCAGCAGCCAACCTCGGGACTGTAGCTCCTACGAGCAGTACTTC.

The chain employs TRBV19 and TRBJ2-5; D remains unclear. With 4 bases removed from V and 4 bases from J, the gap between germline ends came to 10 bases. The CDR3 covers 13 residues. Germline V gene lookup returns CDR1 LNHDA and CDR2 SQIVND (reference sequence). The CDR3 DNA is TGTGCCAGTAGTACCGGTCTAGTAGAGACCCAGTACTTC. Translation: CASSTGLVETQYF.

The chain uses TRBV7-9 and TRBJ2-7; 7 nucleotides match TRBD1. V gave up 1 base and J gave up 6 bases; unmatched junction bases: 12. There are 16 residues in the CDR3. Germline V gene sequence: CDR1 SEHNR, CDR2 FQNEAQ (reference sequence). The CDR3 bases are TGTGCCAGCAGCTTAGTTTCAGGGGGTCCAGTCAGCGAGCAGTACTTC. Translation gives CASSLVSGGPVSEQYF.

This chain connects TRBV7-9 to TRBJ2-6; no definite D call. The CDR3 length is 13 residues. The V gene lost 5 bases and the J gene lost 2 bases, with 4 bases spanning the gap. Looked up from germline, CDR1 is SEHNR and CDR2 is FQNEAQ (reference sequence). The CDR3, as DNA: TGTGCCAGCAGCCTCCCTGGGGCCAACGTCCTGACTTTC. It codes for CASSLPGANVLTF.

The chain joins TRBV7-8 to TRBJ2-7, with 7 bases matching TRBD2. This CDR3 spans 14 amino acids. Germline V gene sequence: CDR1 SGHVS, CDR2 FQNEAQ. J lost 2 bases, V lost 4 bases, and 5 bases had no gene match. The CDR3 is CASSSSSGPYEQYF. CDR3 nucleotides: TGTGCCAGCAGCTCCTCTAGCGGCCCCTACGAGCAGTACTTC. The complete variable domain, with remaining parts taken from reference TRBV7-8 and TRBJ2-7, reads GAGVSQSPRYKVAKRGQDVALRCDPISGHVSLFWYQQALGQGPEFLTYFQNEAQLDKSGLPSDRFFAERPEGSVSTLKIQRTQQEDSAVYLCASSSSSGPYEQYFGPGTRLTVT.

This clone has just one count. This chain uses TRBV29-1 with TRBJ1-2, with a possible D match to TRBD1 (6 bases). This CDR3 has 13 amino acids. V was pared by 5 bases and J by 5 bases, with 15 bases between. Germline loops: CDR1 SQVTM, CDR2 ANQGSEA. Here the CDR3 DNA reads TGCAGCGTTTCCGCCCAGGGGAGTTATGGCTACACCTTC. Its translation: CSVSAQGSYGYTF.

The chain carries TRBV25-1 and TRBJ1-1; D not resolved. CDR1 and CDR2 (germline): MGHDK, SYGVNS. The CDR3 length is 14 residues. V lost 0 bases and J 4 bases, leaving 9 bases between the germline ends. This CDR3 reads CASSEYAGSTEAFF. The CDR3 bases are TGTGCCAGCAGTGAATATGCGGGGAGCACTGAAGCTTTCTTT.

The chain couples TRBV10-3 to TRBJ2-3, with 7 nucleotides matching TRBD2. The CDR3 extends over 15 amino acids. Unmatched junction bases numbered 10, after V lost 6 bases and J lost 4 bases. The germline V gene encodes CDR1 ENHRY and CDR2 SYGVKD. CDR3 amino acids: CAISALATRPDTQYF. CDR3 DNA: TGTGCCATCAGCGCACTAGCGACCCGACCAGATACGCAGTATTTT.

The V call is TRBV5-6, the J call TRBJ1-2, with D uncertain. The germline gives CDR1 SGHDT, CDR2 YYEEEE. The ends were cut back, 4 bases at V and 5 bases at J, with 12 bases in the middle. CDR3 length equals 13 residues. The CDR3 here is CASSPPGGYGYTF. DNA for the CDR3: TGTGCCAGCAGCCCCCCCGGCGGGTATGGCTACACCTTC.

The chain has TRBV5-1 and TRBJ1-1; 8 positions match TRBD1. Germline CDR1 SGHRS, CDR2 YFSETQ. CDR3 size: 14 residues. V lost 5 bases to trimming and J lost 7 bases; unmatched junction nucleotides: 10. The CDR3 loop reads CASRTSRGPSEAFF. The CDR3, as DNA: TGCGCCAGCAGAACGAGCAGGGGGCCGAGTGAAGCTTTCTTT.

V is TRBV2 and J is TRBJ1-5; 9 nucleotides line up with TRBD1. The V gene's germline CDR1 is SNHLY and CDR2 FYNNEI. The CDR3 totals 13 residues. The V and J ends lost 8 bases and 9 bases, in that order; junction bases with no gene match: 8. The CDR3 DNA sequence: TGTGCCAGCGGTCCTGACAGGGGGGGGCCCCAGCATTTT. This sequence encodes CASGPDRGGPQHF.

The rearrangement links TRBV4-2 to TRBJ2-1, with TRBD1 as a possible D gene (5 bases). The CDR3 is 17 residues long. V lost 0 bases, J lost 0 bases, and 12 bases lay in between. Germline CDR1 and CDR2: LGHNA and YNFKEQ. The CDR3 protein is CASSQEGKGRSYNEQFF. In nucleotides, the CDR3 is TGTGCCAGCAGCCAAGAAGGGAAGGGGCGCTCCTACAATGAGCAGTTCTTC.

This chain uses TRBV19 with TRBJ2-3; 8 bases fit TRBD2. Germline V gives CDR1 LNHDA, CDR2 SQIVND (reference sequence). CDR3 length equals 16 residues. The trim removed 3 bases at V and 0 bases at J, leaving 5 bases unmatched. For the CDR3, the DNA is TGTGCCAGTAGTATGATTAGCGGGGCGAGCACAGATACGCAGTATTTT. This codes for CASSMISGASTDTQYF.

The chain combines TRBV5-6 with TRBJ2-7, with a possible D match to TRBD2 (6 bases). V was pared by 4 bases and J by 4 bases, with 18 bases between. Germline V gene data show CDR1 as SGHDT and CDR2 as YYEEEE. CDR3 length: 15 amino acids. The CDR3, as DNA: TGTGCCAGCAGCAGCCTTGCGGGAAAAACTTACGAGCAGTACTTC. Protein product: CASSSLAGKTYEQYF.

The chain recombines TRBV29-1 with TRBJ2-6; the D is unclear. V lost 7 bases and J 0 bases, leaving 16 bases between the germline ends. Germline CDR1 is SQVTM and CDR2 is ANQGSEA. The CDR3 consists of 16 residues. CDR3 nucleotide sequence: TGCAGCGCCACCAGCGATGTCAACTCTGGGGCCAACGTCCTGACTTTC. Translation gives CSATSDVNSGANVLTF.

This chain links TRBV15 with TRBJ2-3; D is uncertain. This CDR3 is 15 amino acids long. The germline V gene has CDR1 LNHNV and CDR2 YYDKDF (reference sequence). V was cut by 0 bases and J by 2 bases, with 9 bases left in between. CDR3 DNA: TGTGCCACCAGCAGAGATCTTTACTACACAGATACGCAGTATTTT. Protein product: CATSRDLYYTDTQYF.